This TCR beta chain was obtained from a study of shared clonotypes between healthy human individuals. Study as a whole: Three CD4 naive, three CD4 memory, two CD8 naive and one CD8 memory plate were used per donor.

CDR1 and CDR2 (germline): SGHDN, FVKESK. This CDR3 is built from 16 residues. With 3 bases removed from V and 13 bases from J, the gap between germline ends came to 25 bases. Original processing notes: Junction-only immunoSEQ data arrived without quality scores, meaning filtering differed. TCRdb keeps only in-frame clones here, not all; method: immunoSEQ multiplex PCR. That table supplies the V and J calls and clone size; D and trimming were determined from the DNA. The sample has around 2.5 million clones; 90% to 95% are singletons. The rearrangement uses TRBV14 and TRBJ2-1; D is perhaps TRBD1 or TRBD2 (5 bases each). This clonotype originated in a young man in good health. Some clones in this sample may be carry-over from other donors' samples. Sequenced sample: naive CD4+ T cells from PBMCs. Subset meaning: CD45RA+ positively selected. The CDR3 is CASSQGPGRSSPLQFF. CDR3 coding DNA: TGTGCCAGCAGCCAGGGTCCGGGACGGTCAAGCCCCCTTCAGTTCTTC.